These 23 T cell receptor beta chains came from one sample sequenced in a study of regulatory T cells in long-lasting Graves disease. Noted time point: newly diagnosed GD, antithyroid drugs for less than 3 months. The TCR library was made from RNA extracted from PBMCs. Combining iRepertoire HTBI primers with Arm-PCR of CDR3 regions, the authors built TCR beta libraries. TCRdb re-derived calls from the multiplex PCR reads in MiXCR, one entry per CDR3 protein. The sample yields some 340,000 distinct CDR3 sequences, 12% seen once. This sample was also put to use in a study of T cells in Graves' hyperthyroidism and ophthalmopathy.

Source: peripheral blood mononuclear cells (PBMCs), taken at new diagnosis, from a patient treated with antithyroid drugs. The origin of the receptors is a woman between 18 and 30 years old with Graves disease.

Concerning this clonotype itself: A far larger clone is off by one base, so a read error is likely. Lacking the conserved final phenylalanine or tryptophan, this CDR3 likely reflects a read error. The CDR3 loop reads CASRNPGLGHEQFL. In DNA form, the CDR3 reads TGTGCCAGCAGGAATCCCGGACTAGGACATGAGCAGTTCCTC. The chain joins TRBV12-3 or TRBV12-4 to TRBJ2-1; 7 bases are shared with TRBD2. Germline trimming cut 6 bases from V and 8 bases from J; bases unmatched to any gene: 10. This CDR3 region has 14 residues.

This clonotype was counted a single time. The rearrangement uses TRBV18 and TRBJ2-1; no definite D call. The germline V gene has CDR1 KGHSH and CDR2 LQKENI. Trimming removed 4 bases at V and 0 bases at J, with 16 bases between. The CDR3 has 17 residues. The CDR3 reads CASSLSTGSTSYNEQFF. The CDR3 nucleotides read TGTGCCAGCTCACTTTCTACCGGGTCTACCTCCTACAATGAGCAGTTCTTC.

The sample holds many counts of this clonotype. This chain connects TRBV30 to TRBJ2-1, with 9 bases identical to TRBD2. The CDR3 extends over 16 amino acids. Looked up from germline, CDR1 is GTSNPN and CDR2 is SVGIG (reference sequence). J lost 2 bases, V lost 7 bases, and 12 bases had no gene match. Here the CDR3 reads CAFGDSGSLAYNEQFF. The DNA for the CDR3 is TGTGCCTTCGGGGATAGCGGGAGTCTGGCCTACAATGAGCAGTTCTTC.

In its sample, this clonotype was seen many times. This chain connects TRBV6-1 to TRBJ2-5, with 9 bases lining up with TRBD1. This CDR3 has 17 amino acids. CDR1 MNHNS and CDR2 SASEGT come from the germline V gene. Trimming cost V 1 base and J 5 bases; bases outside gene matches: 11. Here the CDR3 reads CASSEEGGGTGMETQYF. The CDR3 coding sequence is TGTGCCAGCAGTGAAGAAGGTGGCGGGACAGGGATGGAGACCCAGTACTTC.

CDR3 residues: CASSQDTYNEQFF. CDR3 DNA: TGCGCCAGCAGCCAAGATACCTACAATGAGCAGTTCTTC. The V call is TRBV4-1, the J call TRBJ2-1, with D hard to call. The germline V gene has CDR1 MGHRA and CDR2 YSYEKL. The CDR3 totals 13 residues. V was pared by 0 bases and J by 2 bases, with 2 bases between.

The V gene is TRBV20-1, the J gene TRBJ1-2; the D gene is possibly TRBD1 (6 bases). With 0 bases removed from V and 8 bases from J, the gap between germline ends came to 13 bases. The germline CDR1 and CDR2 sequences are DFQATT and SNEGSKA (reference sequence). The CDR3 covers 13 residues. This CDR3 is CSARERTAEGYTF. For the CDR3, the DNA is TGCAGTGCTAGAGAGAGGACAGCTGAAGGCTACACCTTC.

This clonotype has ten or more counts. This chain uses TRBV11-2 with TRBJ2-7; 10 bases are shared with TRBD1. The CDR3 consists of 15 residues. Germline V gene data show CDR1 as SGHAT and CDR2 as FQNNGV. Trimming removed 5 bases from V and 5 bases from J; junction bases left unmatched: 9. CDR3 region: CASSTGTGAINEQYF. CDR3 nucleotide sequence: TGTGCCAGCAGCACCGGGACAGGGGCCATCAACGAGCAGTACTTC.

This clonotype has a count of ten or more. The J gene is TRBJ2-1, the V gene TRBV19; D is ambiguous. Trimming cost V 5 bases and J 8 bases, with 19 bases left between them. Germline V CDR1 and CDR2: LNHDA, SQIVND (reference sequence). This CDR3 contains 15 residues. CDR3 in DNA: TGTGCCAGTAGTGCCGCCCTCCAGGCTTCTGATGAGCAGTTCTTC. This encodes CASSAALQASDEQFF.

The rearrangement links TRBV7-9 to TRBJ2-1, with D perhaps matching TRBD2 (5 bases). CDR1 is SEHNR, CDR2 FQNEAQ, per germline (reference sequence). The CDR3 is 14 amino acids. V was trimmed by 5 bases and J by 12 bases, leaving 20 bases between them. This CDR3 is CASSPGSTKSGQFF. Written as DNA, the CDR3 is TGTGCCAGCAGCCCGGGGTCTACCAAATCCGGGCAGTTCTTC.

In its sample, this clonotype was seen many times. J is TRBJ2-4 and V is TRBV7-2; D remains unclear. Germline values: CDR1 SGHTA, CDR2 FQGNSA. CDR3 size: 15 residues. V dropped 5 bases and J dropped 1 base, with 12 bases sitting between them. CDR3: CASSPPARAKNIQYF. CDR3 coding DNA: TGTGCCAGCAGCCCCCCCGCAAGGGCCAAAAACATTCAGTACTTC.

The chain couples TRBV20-1 to TRBJ1-5, with 7 bases fitting TRBD1. This CDR3 region has 15 residues. Germline V lookup: CDR1 DFQATT, CDR2 SNEGSKA (reference sequence). V lost 5 bases to trimming and J lost 1 base; unmatched junction nucleotides: 8. CDR3 protein: CSAQQGPLSNQPQHF. The CDR3 DNA is TGCAGTGCTCAACAGGGGCCGTTAAGCAATCAGCCCCAGCATTTT.

This clonotype was detected ten times or more. V and J are TRBV6-1 and TRBJ1-1; perhaps TRBD1 as D (5 bases). The germline V and J ends were trimmed by 2 bases and 6 bases, with 13 bases remaining between them. From germline, CDR1 is MNHNS and CDR2 SASEGT. The CDR3 has 14 residues. The CDR3 DNA is TGTGCCAGCAGTGAACCGGGGCTACTCCCTGAAGCTTTCTTT. Amino acids: CASSEPGLLPEAFF.

This clonotype was seen many times. The chain joins TRBV27 to TRBJ2-7; TRBD1 agrees at 8 bases. CDR1 is MNHEY, CDR2 SMNVEV, per germline (reference sequence). Losses at the gene ends were 3 bases for V and 4 bases for J; bases not matched to a gene: 5. The CDR3 is made up of 14 amino acids. Here the CDR3 DNA reads TGTGCCAGCAGTTTCCGACGACAGGGGTACGAGCAGTACGTC. Translation: CASSFRRQGYEQYV.

This clonotype showed up many times. The chain recombines TRBV28 with TRBJ2-3, with 9 bases that match TRBD2. CDR3 size: 14 residues. CDR1 MDHEN and CDR2 SYDVKM come from the germline V gene. After removal of 6 bases from V and 4 bases from J, the junction contained 5 bases not matched to a gene. The CDR3, as DNA: TGTGCCAGCAGCCCAGCGGGAGGAGCAGATACGCAGTATTTT. Amino acids: CASSPAGGADTQYF.

The chain uses TRBV7-2 and TRBJ1-6; a possible D gene is TRBD1 (5 bases). This CDR3 is built from 16 residues. V was shortened by 0 bases and J by 1 base, with 7 bases between the two germline ends. CDR1 SGHTA and CDR2 FQGNSA come from the germline V gene. The DNA of the CDR3 is TGTGCCAGCAGCTTAGCCAGGGTTTCCTATAATTCACCCCTCCACTTT. Amino acids: CASSLARVSYNSPLHF.

In its sample, this clonotype was seen many times. V and J are TRBV2 and TRBJ2-7; 13 positions match TRBD2. This CDR3 has 15 residues. The trim removed 6 bases at V and 2 bases at J, leaving 4 bases unmatched. The germline CDR1 and CDR2 sequences are SNHLY and FYNNEI. The CDR3 reads CASSTSGRAPYEQYF. In DNA, the CDR3 is TGTGCCAGCAGCACTAGCGGGAGGGCCCCCTACGAGCAGTACTTC.

This clonotype has just a few counts. The chain couples TRBV20-1 to TRBJ2-1; D may be TRBD1 (6 bases). Per germline, CDR1 DFQATT and CDR2 SNEGSKA (reference sequence). The CDR3 loop spans 15 amino acids. Deletions cut 3 bases from V and 2 bases from J, with 14 bases between. The CDR3: CSARGWQGTYNEQFF. The CDR3 nucleotides are TGCAGTGCTAGGGGTTGGCAGGGGACCTACAATGAGCAGTTCTTC.

This clonotype showed up many times. The gene calls are TRBV24-1 and TRBJ2-5, with TRBD1 matching over 8 bases. The CDR3 has 15 residues. Germline V CDR1 and CDR2: KGHDR, SFDVKD. The V and J ends lost 5 bases and 3 bases, in that order; junction bases with no gene match: 7. The CDR3 here is CATSAAGGYEETQYF. In DNA form, the CDR3 reads TGTGCCACCAGTGCCGCAGGGGGCTATGAAGAGACCCAGTACTTC.

This clonotype was seen more than once but under ten times. V is TRBV7-3 and J is TRBJ1-1, with TRBD1 matching over 7 bases. The CDR3 runs 14 residues. The germline CDR1 and CDR2 sequences are SGHTA and FQGTGA. With V trimmed by 6 bases and J by 1 base, 5 bases remained unmatched. CDR3 sequence: CASRLDRENTEAFF. The CDR3 DNA is TGTGCCAGCAGACTAGACAGGGAGAACACTGAAGCTTTCTTT.

The gene calls are TRBV5-1 and TRBJ2-2; the D gene is possibly TRBD1 (5 bases). CDR3 length: 15 residues. Germline V gene lookup returns CDR1 SGHRS and CDR2 YFSETQ. The V end lost 4 bases, the J end lost 5 bases, and 15 bases lay between the germline ends. This chain's CDR3 is CASSMLSQGTGELFF. CDR3 sequence (DNA): TGCGCCAGCAGCATGCTGTCGCAGGGTACCGGGGAGCTGTTTTTT.

In its sample, this clonotype was seen many times. The chain recombines TRBV6-9 with TRBJ2-7; D gene ambiguous. Trimming cost V 3 bases and J 4 bases, with 10 bases left between them. The CDR3 runs 13 residues. Germline values: CDR1 MNHGY, CDR2 SVAAGI. Written as DNA, the CDR3 is TGTGCCAGCAGTTACTCTGAGGTGTACGAGCAGTACTTC. Protein: CASSYSEVYEQYF.

This clonotype was counted at least ten times. This sequence joins TRBV12-3 or TRBV12-4 and TRBJ2-1, with D tentatively TRBD2 (6 bases). V was clipped by 3 bases and J by 6 bases, with 9 bases between them. The CDR3 extends over 13 amino acids. Written as DNA, the CDR3 is TGTGCCAGCAGTTTCGGGACTCTCAATGAGCAGTTCTTC. Residues: CASSFGTLNEQFF.

This clonotype occurred a few times. The rearrangement joins TRBV2 to TRBJ2-7; tentatively, D is TRBD1 (5 bases). CDR1 and CDR2 (germline): SNHLY, FYNNEI. The CDR3 contains 14 residues. The V gene lost 8 bases and the J gene lost 6 bases, with 20 bases spanning the gap. The chain's CDR3 is CASRSGHEIGEQYV. The CDR3, as DNA: TGTGCCAGCCGAAGTGGACACGAGATCGGCGAGCAGTACGTC.